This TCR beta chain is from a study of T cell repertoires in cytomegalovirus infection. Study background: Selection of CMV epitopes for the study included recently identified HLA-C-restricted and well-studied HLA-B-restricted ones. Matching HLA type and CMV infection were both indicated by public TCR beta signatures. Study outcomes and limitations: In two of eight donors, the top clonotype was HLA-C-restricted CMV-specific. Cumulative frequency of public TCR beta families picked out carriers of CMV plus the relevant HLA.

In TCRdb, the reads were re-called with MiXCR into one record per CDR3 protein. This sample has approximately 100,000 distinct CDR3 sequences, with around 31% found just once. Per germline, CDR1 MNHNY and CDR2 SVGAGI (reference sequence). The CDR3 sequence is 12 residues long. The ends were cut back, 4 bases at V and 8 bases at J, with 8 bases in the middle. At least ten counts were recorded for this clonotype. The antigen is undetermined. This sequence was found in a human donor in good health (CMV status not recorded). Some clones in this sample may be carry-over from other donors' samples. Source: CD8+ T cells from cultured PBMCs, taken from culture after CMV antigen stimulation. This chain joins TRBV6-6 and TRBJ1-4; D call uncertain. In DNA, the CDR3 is TGTGCCAGCAGTTCAGGAGGGGAAAAACTGTTTTTT. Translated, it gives CASSSGGEKLFF.